Below, 10 T cell receptor beta chains from the same sample are listed, as sequenced in a study of blood T cell repertoires in COVID-19. Clones were read by immunoSEQ multiplex PCR, and TCRdb kept only the in-frame ones, dropping some. The data hold approximately 96,000 clones, with roughly 90% observed a single time. Sequencing input: peripheral blood. The receptors shown here come from a man between 60 and 75 years old with acute or convalescent COVID-19.

The chain employs TRBV12-5 and TRBJ1-2, with 9 bases aligning to TRBD1. The length of the CDR3 is 13 residues. The germline CDR1 and CDR2 sequences are LGHNT and FRNRAP. The chain's CDR3 is CGIRDREGYGYTF. CDR3 coding DNA: TGTGGCATCCGGGACAGGGAAGGTTATGGCTACACCTTC.

This sequence joins TRBV4-3 and TRBJ2-7, with TRBD2 identical over 8 bases. The trim removed 1 base at V and 4 bases at J, leaving 6 bases unmatched. There are 15 residues in the CDR3. Germline V gene data show CDR1 as LGHNA and CDR2 as YSLEER. The CDR3 here is CASSQARSGMYEQYF. The CDR3, as DNA: TGCGCCAGCAGCCAAGCGCGTAGCGGGATGTACGAGCAGTACTTC.

This chain uses TRBV5-6 with TRBJ2-7; 11 bases fit TRBD1. The germline CDR1 and CDR2 sequences are SGHDT and YYEEEE. The CDR3 covers 14 residues. Germline trimming cut 0 bases from V and 6 bases from J; bases unmatched to any gene: 2. CDR3 DNA sequence: TGTGCCAGCAGCTTGGACGGGACAGGGGGCGAGCAGTACTTC. Amino acids: CASSLDGTGGEQYF. Variable domain in full (rest from reference TRBV5-6 and TRBJ2-7): DAGVTQSPTHLIKTRGQQVTLRCSPKSGHDTVSWYQQALGQGPQFIFQYYEEEERQRGNFPDRFSGHQFPNYSSELNVNALLLGDSALYLCASSLDGTGGEQYFGPGTRLTVT.

In its sample, this clone was seen once. The sample contains more than one DNA sequence encoding this CDR3. The J gene is TRBJ2-1, the V gene TRBV7-2, with D maybe TRBD2 (7 bases). This CDR3 is built from 16 residues. Germline loops: CDR1 SGHTA, CDR2 FQGNSA. The V gene lost 1 base and the J gene lost 3 bases, with 13 bases spanning the gap. This CDR3 reads CASSLGGGAGYNEQFF. DNA of the CDR3: TGTGCCAGCAGCTTAGGGGGGGGCGCAGGCTACAATGAGCAGTTCTTC.

The V gene is TRBV5-1, the J gene TRBJ2-2; 10 bases line up with TRBD2. This CDR3 is built from 17 residues. The germline V gene has CDR1 SGHRS and CDR2 YFSETQ. J lost 1 base, V lost 4 bases, and 7 bases had no gene match. CDR3 amino acids: CASSAGTSALNTGELFF. For the CDR3, the DNA is TGCGCCAGCAGCGCTGGGACTAGCGCGTTGAACACCGGGGAGCTGTTTTTT.

V is TRBV9 and J is TRBJ2-1; 10 positions match TRBD2. Germline CDR1 is SGDLS and CDR2 is YYNGEE. The CDR3 spans 15 residues. V lost 0 bases and J lost 8; bases outside the gene matches: 5. The DNA for the CDR3 is TGTGCCAGCAGCGTAGTGGCTAGCGGGAGTTATGAGCAGTTCTTC. It yields the protein CASSVVASGSYEQFF.

The chain employs TRBV9 and TRBJ2-2, with D maybe TRBD1 (6 bases). V lost 0 bases and J 3 bases, leaving 12 bases between the germline ends. The CDR3 is made up of 16 amino acids. Germline V gene data show CDR1 as SGDLS and CDR2 as YYNGEE. The CDR3 DNA follows: TGTGCCAGCAGCGTAGGAGGGGGTTGGGACACCGGGGAGCTGTTTTTT. It codes for CASSVGGGWDTGELFF.

V is TRBV4-2 and J is TRBJ2-7, with D tentatively TRBD1 (6 bases). V dropped 1 base and J dropped 2 bases, with 12 bases sitting between them. In germline, CDR1 is LGHNA, CDR2 YNFKEQ. This CDR3 region has 15 residues. This chain's CDR3 is CASSQAGAGAYEQYF. DNA of the CDR3: TGTGCCAGCAGCCAAGCTGGGGCAGGGGCCTACGAGCAGTACTTC.

This chain uses TRBV4-3 with TRBJ1-3, with 10 bases that match TRBD1. Germline-derived CDR1 and CDR2 are LGHNA and YSLEER. The V and J ends lost 2 bases and 1 base, in that order; junction bases with no gene match: 14. This CDR3 contains 20 residues. CDR3 nucleotides: TGCGCCAGCAGCCAATTATCGGGACAGGGGATTTTGGTATCTGGAAACACCATATATTTT. Its translation: CASSQLSGQGILVSGNTIYF.

J is TRBJ2-7 and V is TRBV19; 12 nucleotides match TRBD2. From germline, CDR1 is LNHDA and CDR2 SQIVND (reference sequence). The CDR3 covers 15 residues. V lost 9 bases, J lost 1 base, and 7 bases stayed unmatched. In DNA, the CDR3 is TGTGCCAGCGCCCGACTAGCGGGAGAATCCTACGAGCAGTACTTC. Amino acid sequence: CASARLAGESYEQYF.